This T cell receptor beta chain was found in a study of neurological immune-mediated disorders. Every sequencing run produced over 190 million TCR-beta sequences, and the sequences from any one run covered 15-18 subjects. A single record per CDR3 protein comes from TCRdb applying MiXCR to the 5' RACE reads. The sample has tens of thousands of distinct CDR3 sequences, 3.5% seen once. This clonotype came up many times. V lost 9 bases and J lost 0, with 12 bases in between. The CDR3 is 14 residues long. Germline V gene lookup returns CDR1 MNHEY and CDR2 SVGAGI. This clonotype was sampled from a woman aged 45 to 65 with multiple sclerosis. Sequenced input: PBMCs. The chain combines TRBV6-5 with TRBJ1-3; D not resolved. The CDR3 DNA reads as TGTGCCAGGACGATGCAATGCTCTGGAAACACCATATATTTT. Translating gives CARTMQCSGNTIYF.